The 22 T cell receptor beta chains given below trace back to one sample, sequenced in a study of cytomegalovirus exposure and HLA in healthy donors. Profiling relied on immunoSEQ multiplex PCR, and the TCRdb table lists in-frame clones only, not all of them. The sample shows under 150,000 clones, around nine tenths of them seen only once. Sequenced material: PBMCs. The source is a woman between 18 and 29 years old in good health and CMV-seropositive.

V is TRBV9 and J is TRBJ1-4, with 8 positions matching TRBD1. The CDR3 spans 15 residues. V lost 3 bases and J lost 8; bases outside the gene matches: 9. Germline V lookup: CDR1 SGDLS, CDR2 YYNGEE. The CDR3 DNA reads TGTGCCAGCAGCGGATCAGGGGGCGCGAGGGAAAAACTGTTTTTT. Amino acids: CASSGSGGAREKLFF.

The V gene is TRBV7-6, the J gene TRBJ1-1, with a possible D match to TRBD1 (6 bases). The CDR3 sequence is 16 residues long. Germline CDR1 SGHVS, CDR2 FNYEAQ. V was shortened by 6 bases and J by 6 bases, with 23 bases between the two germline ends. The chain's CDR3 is CASRPTPGHTESEAFF. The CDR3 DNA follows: TGTGCCAGCAGACCGACTCCGGGACACACTGAATCTGAAGCTTTCTTT.

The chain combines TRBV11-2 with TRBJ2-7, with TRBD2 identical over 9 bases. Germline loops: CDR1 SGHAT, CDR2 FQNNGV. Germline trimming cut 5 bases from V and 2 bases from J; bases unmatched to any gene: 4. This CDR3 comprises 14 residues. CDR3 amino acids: CASSLSSGTYEQYF. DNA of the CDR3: TGTGCCAGCAGCCTCTCTAGCGGGACCTACGAGCAGTACTTC.

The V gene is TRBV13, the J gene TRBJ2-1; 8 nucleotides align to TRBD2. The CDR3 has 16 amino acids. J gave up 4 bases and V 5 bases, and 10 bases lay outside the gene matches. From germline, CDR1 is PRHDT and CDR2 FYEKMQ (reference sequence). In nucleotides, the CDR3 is TGTGCCAGCAGCCTTTTACCTAGCGGGTCGTACAATGAGCAGTTCTTC. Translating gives CASSLLPSGSYNEQFF.

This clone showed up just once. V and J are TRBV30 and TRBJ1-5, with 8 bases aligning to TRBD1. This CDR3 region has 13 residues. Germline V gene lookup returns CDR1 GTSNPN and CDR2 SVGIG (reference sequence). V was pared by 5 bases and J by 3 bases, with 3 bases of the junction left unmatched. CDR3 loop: CAWGTGLNQPQHF. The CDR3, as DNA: TGTGCCTGGGGGACAGGCCTCAATCAGCCCCAGCATTTT. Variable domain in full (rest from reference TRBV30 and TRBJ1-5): SQTIHQWPATLVQPVGSPLSLECTVEGTSNPNLYWYRQAAGRGLQLLFYSVGIGQISSEVPQNLSASRPQDRQFILSSKKLLLSDSGFYLCAWGTGLNQPQHFGDGTRLSIL.

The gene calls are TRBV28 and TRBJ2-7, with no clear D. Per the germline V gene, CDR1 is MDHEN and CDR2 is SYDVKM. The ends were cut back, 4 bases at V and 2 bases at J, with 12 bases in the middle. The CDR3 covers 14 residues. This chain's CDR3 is CASSSSARTYEQYF. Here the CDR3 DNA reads TGTGCCAGCAGTTCGTCGGCGCGGACCTACGAGCAGTACTTC. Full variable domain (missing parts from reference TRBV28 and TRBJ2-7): DVKVTQSSRYLVKRTGEKVFLECVQDMDHENMFWYRQDPGLGLRLIYFSYDVKMKEKGDIPEGYSVSREKKERFSLILESASTNQTSMYLCASSSSARTYEQYFGPGTRLTVT.

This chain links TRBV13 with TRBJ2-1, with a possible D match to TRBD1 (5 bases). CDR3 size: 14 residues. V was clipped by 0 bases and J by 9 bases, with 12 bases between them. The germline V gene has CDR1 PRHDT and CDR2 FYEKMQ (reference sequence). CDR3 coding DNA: TGTGCCAGCAGCTTAGGGCAGGGTTTGGTTGAGCAGTTCTTC. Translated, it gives CASSLGQGLVEQFF.

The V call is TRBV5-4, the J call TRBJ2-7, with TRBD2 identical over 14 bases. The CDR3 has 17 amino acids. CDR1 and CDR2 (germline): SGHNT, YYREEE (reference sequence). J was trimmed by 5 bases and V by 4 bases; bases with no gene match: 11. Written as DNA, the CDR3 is TGTGCCAGCAGCGCCGGGACTAGCGGGAGCCAGGTCGACGAGCAGTACTTC. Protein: CASSAGTSGSQVDEQYF.

The CDR3 sequence is CASSLVWLAELTGELFF. The CDR3 nucleotides are TGTGCCAGCAGCTTAGTCTGGCTAGCGGAACTGACCGGGGAGCTGTTTTTT. The chain carries TRBV7-2 and TRBJ2-2; 7 nucleotides agree with TRBD2. Germline values: CDR1 SGHTA, CDR2 FQGNSA. The CDR3 length is 17 residues. The ends lost 1 base at V and 5 bases at J; junction bases unmatched: 10.

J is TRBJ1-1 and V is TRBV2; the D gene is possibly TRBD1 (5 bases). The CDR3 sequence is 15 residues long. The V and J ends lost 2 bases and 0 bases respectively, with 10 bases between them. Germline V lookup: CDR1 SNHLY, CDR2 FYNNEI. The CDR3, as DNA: TGTGCCAGCAGTGAAAACAGGAGAATGAACACTGAAGCTTTCTTT. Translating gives CASSENRRMNTEAFF.

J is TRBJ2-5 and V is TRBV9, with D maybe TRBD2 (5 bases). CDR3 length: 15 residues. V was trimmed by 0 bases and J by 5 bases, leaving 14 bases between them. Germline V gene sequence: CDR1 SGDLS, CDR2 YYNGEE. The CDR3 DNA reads TGTGCCAGCAGCGTAGCTGCCGGACTCGTGGAGACCCAGTACTTC. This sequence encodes CASSVAAGLVETQYF.

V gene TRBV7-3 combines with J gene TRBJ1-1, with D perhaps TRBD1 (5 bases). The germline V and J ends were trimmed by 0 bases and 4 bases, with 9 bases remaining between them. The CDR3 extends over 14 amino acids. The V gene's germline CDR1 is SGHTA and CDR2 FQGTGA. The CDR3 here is CASSLTGGGTEAFF. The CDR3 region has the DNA TGTGCCAGCAGCTTAACAGGCGGGGGCACTGAAGCTTTCTTT.

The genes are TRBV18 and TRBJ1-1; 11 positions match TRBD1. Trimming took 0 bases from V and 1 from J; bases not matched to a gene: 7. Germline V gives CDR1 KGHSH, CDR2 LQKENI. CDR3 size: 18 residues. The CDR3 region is CASSPPWTGGARNTEAFF. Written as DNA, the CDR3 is TGTGCCAGCTCACCACCGTGGACAGGGGGCGCCAGGAACACTGAAGCTTTCTTT.

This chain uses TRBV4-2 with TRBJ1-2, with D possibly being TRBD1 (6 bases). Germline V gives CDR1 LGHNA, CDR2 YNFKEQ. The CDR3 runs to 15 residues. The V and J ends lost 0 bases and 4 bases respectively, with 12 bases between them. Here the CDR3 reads CASSQDRGSVYGYTF. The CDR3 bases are TGTGCCAGCAGCCAAGACAGGGGCTCGGTCTATGGCTACACCTTC.

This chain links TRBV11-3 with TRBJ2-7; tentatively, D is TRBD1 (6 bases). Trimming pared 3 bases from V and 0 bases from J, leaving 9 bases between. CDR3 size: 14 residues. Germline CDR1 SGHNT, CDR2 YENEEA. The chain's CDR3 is CASSFRGPSYEQYF. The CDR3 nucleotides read TGTGCCAGCAGCTTCAGGGGACCCTCCTACGAGCAGTACTTC.

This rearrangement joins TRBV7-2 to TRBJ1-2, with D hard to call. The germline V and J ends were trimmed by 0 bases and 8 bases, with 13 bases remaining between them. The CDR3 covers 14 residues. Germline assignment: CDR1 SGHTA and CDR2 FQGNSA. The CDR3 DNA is TGTGCCAGCAGCTTAGCGACGATGCCTAGGGGCTACACCTTC. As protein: CASSLATMPRGYTF.

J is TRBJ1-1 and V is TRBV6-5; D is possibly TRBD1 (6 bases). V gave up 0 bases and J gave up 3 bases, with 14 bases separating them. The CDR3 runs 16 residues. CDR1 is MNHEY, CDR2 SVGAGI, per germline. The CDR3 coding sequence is TGTGCCAGCAGTTACTCGTTGGGGGCTAGGTACACTGAAGCTTTCTTT. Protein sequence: CASSYSLGARYTEAFF.

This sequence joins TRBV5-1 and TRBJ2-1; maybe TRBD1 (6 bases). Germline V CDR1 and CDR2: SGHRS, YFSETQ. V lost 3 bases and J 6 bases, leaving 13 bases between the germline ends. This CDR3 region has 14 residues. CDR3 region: CASSYRDVGNEQFF. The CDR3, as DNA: TGCGCCAGCAGCTACAGGGACGTCGGCAATGAGCAGTTCTTC.

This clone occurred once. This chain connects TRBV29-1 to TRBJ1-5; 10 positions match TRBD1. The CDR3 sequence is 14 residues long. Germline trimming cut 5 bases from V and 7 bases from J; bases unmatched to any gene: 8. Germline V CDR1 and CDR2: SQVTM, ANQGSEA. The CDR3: CSVRGQGIGQPQHF. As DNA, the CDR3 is TGCAGCGTTCGGGGACAGGGGATAGGGCAGCCCCAGCATTTT.

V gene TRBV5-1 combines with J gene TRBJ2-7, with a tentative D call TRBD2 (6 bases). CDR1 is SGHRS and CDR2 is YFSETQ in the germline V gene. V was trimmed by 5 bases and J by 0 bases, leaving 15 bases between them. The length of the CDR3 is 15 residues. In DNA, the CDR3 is TGCGCCAGCAGTGGAGGGTGGGGATCCTCCTACGAGCAGTACTTC. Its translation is CASSGGWGSSYEQYF.

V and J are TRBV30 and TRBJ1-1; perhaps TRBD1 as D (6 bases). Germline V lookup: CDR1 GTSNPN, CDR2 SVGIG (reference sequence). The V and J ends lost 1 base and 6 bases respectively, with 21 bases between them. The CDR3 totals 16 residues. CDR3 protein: CAWSGGGHRAHAEAFF. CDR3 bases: TGTGCCTGGAGTGGGGGGGGCCACAGGGCGCACGCTGAAGCTTTCTTT.

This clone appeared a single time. The CDR3 region is CSVDHRGYGYTF. The CDR3 DNA reads TGCAGCGTTGATCACAGGGGCTATGGCTACACCTTC. This chain uses TRBV29-1 with TRBJ1-2, with 7 positions matching TRBD1. The V and J ends lost 3 bases and 4 bases, in that order; junction bases with no gene match: 2. Looked up from germline, CDR1 is SQVTM and CDR2 is ANQGSEA. The CDR3 is made up of 12 amino acids.